A single sample gave rise to the 5 T cell receptor beta chains below, sequenced in a study of blood T cell repertoires in COVID-19. Some clones are missing from TCRdb's copy, which holds only in-frame ones; the method was immunoSEQ multiplex PCR. The sample includes over 130,000 clones, less than 80% of them seen just once. Material: peripheral blood. The source is a woman aged 80 or older with active or convalescent COVID-19.

V usage is TRBV9 and J usage is TRBJ2-7, with 7 bases identical to TRBD2. Germline V gene lookup returns CDR1 SGDLS and CDR2 YYNGEE. V lost 7 bases and J lost 3; bases outside the gene matches: 7. The CDR3 is 13 amino acids. The CDR3 nucleotides are TGTGCCAGCGGACTGGGACTAATCTACGAGCAGTACTTC. Translation gives CASGLGLIYEQYF.

Here the CDR3 DNA reads TGTGCCAGCAGACCCGGGACAGGGAATTCACCCCTCCACTTT. It specifies CASRPGTGNSPLHF. The rearrangement joins TRBV6-5 to TRBJ1-6, with 9 bases lining up with TRBD1. CDR1 and CDR2 from the germline V gene are MNHEY and SVGAGI. CDR3 length: 14 residues. J lost 7 bases, V lost 6 bases, and 4 bases had no gene match.

The V and J genes are TRBV2 and TRBJ2-5, with D perhaps matching TRBD2 (6 bases). Germline V gene sequence: CDR1 SNHLY, CDR2 FYNNEI. The V end was cut by 6 bases, the J end by 5 bases, with 16 bases between. The CDR3 runs to 14 residues. In DNA form, the CDR3 reads TGTGCCAGCAGGCGGGGAAATTCTGGGGAGACCCAGTACTTC. This sequence encodes CASRRGNSGETQYF.

The chain is built from TRBV28 and TRBJ1-2; the D gene is possibly TRBD1 (5 bases). The germline CDR1 and CDR2 sequences are MDHEN and SYDVKM. The CDR3 is 14 residues long. The V gene lost 5 bases and the J gene lost 4 bases, with 14 bases spanning the gap. Here the CDR3 reads CASSPGDVSYGYTF. The CDR3 nucleotides are TGTGCCAGCAGTCCGGGGGACGTCTCCTATGGCTACACCTTC.

The chain uses TRBV18 and TRBJ1-1; TRBD1 aligns across 7 bases. The CDR3 has 15 residues. CDR1 is KGHSH and CDR2 is LQKENI in the germline V gene. V was pared by 3 bases and J by 3 bases, with 7 bases of the junction left unmatched. The CDR3 region has the DNA TGTGCCAGCTCACCGAAAAGGGGGCTGGACACTGAAGCTTTCTTT. This encodes CASSPKRGLDTEAFF.